Sequencing of this T cell receptor beta chain was carried out in a study of blood T cell repertoires in COVID-19. For the study at large: T cells, B-cell-depleted T cells, or PBMCs provided the cDNA or gDNA that served as material.

This CDR3 comprises 17 residues. The germline CDR1 and CDR2 sequences are MNHEY and SVGEGT. V gave up 2 bases and J gave up 5 bases; unmatched junction bases: 10. In the original analysis: For nucleated cells, counts were estimated from reference gene primer amplification. TCRdb's table, derived via immunoSEQ multiplex PCR, lists solely in-frame clones and lacks some. Clone size and V and J calls were adopted from that table, with D and trimming inferred from the DNA. Among 90,000 to 150,000 clones, over 65% were seen once, and the ten largest hold roughly 6.2%. The chain has TRBV6-2 or TRBV6-3 and TRBJ2-3; 10 bases line up with TRBD2. The clonotype was recovered from a man in his sixties or seventies with acute or convalescent COVID-19. The specimen was peripheral blood. CDR3 amino acids: CASSYLTSAGGQDTQYF. CDR3 nucleotide sequence: TGTGCCAGCAGTTACCTAACCTCAGCGGGGGGGCAAGATACGCAGTATTTT.